Each of the 9 T cell receptor beta chains below was sequenced from the same sample in a study of glioma-infiltrating T cells after dendritic cell vaccination. Profiled with immunoSEQ multiplex PCR; TCRdb holds only in-frame clones, not every one. The data show 85,000 to 100,000 clones, 75% to 90% seen once. Time point specified: after dendritic cell vaccination, including at tumor progression/relapse. Specimen: blood, collected after dendritic cell vaccination. The origin of the receptors is a human donor with glioblastoma.

V gene TRBV5-4 combines with J gene TRBJ1-4, with TRBD1 identical over 7 bases. Germline assignment: CDR1 SGHNT and CDR2 YYREEE (reference sequence). The CDR3 contains 18 residues. V dropped 5 bases and J dropped 0; count of bases not matched to a gene: 13. CDR3 coding DNA: TGTGCCAGCAGGGCAGGGGGGAGTAATTCTGCAACTAATGAAAAACTGTTTTTT. Encoded protein: CASRAGGSNSATNEKLFF.

The genes are TRBV28 and TRBJ1-2; weak D call: TRBD1 (5 bases). The ends were cut back, 0 bases at V and 1 base at J, with 6 bases in the middle. This CDR3 is 14 amino acids long. Germline CDR1 and CDR2: MDHEN and SYDVKM. CDR3 in amino acids: CASSLWQGNYGYTF. The CDR3 DNA follows: TGTGCCAGCAGTTTATGGCAGGGTAACTATGGCTACACCTTC.

The V and J genes are TRBV10-3 and TRBJ1-1; 10 bases align to TRBD1. The CDR3 length is 16 residues. J lost 0 bases, V lost 2 bases, and 3 bases had no gene match. CDR1 is ENHRY, CDR2 SYGVKD, per germline. The CDR3 sequence is CAISEGTGVVNTEAFF. Here the CDR3 DNA reads TGTGCCATCAGTGAGGGGACAGGGGTGGTGAACACTGAAGCTTTCTTT.

The rearrangement links TRBV2 to TRBJ2-4, with 13 bases aligning to TRBD2. Germline values: CDR1 SNHLY, CDR2 FYNNEI. This CDR3 comprises 16 residues. V dropped 3 bases and J dropped 8; count of bases not matched to a gene: 7. This CDR3 is CASSDTSGGAVDIQYF. The CDR3 region has the DNA TGTGCCAGCAGTGACACTAGCGGGGGGGCAGTGGACATTCAGTACTTC.

In its sample, this clone was seen once. The CDR3 DNA reads TGTGCCAGCTCACCACCAGTAACAGGGATCTCTGAAGCTTTCTTT. Protein: CASSPPVTGISEAFF. V is TRBV18 and J is TRBJ1-1, with a tentative D call TRBD1 (6 bases). Trimming took off 0 bases at V and 6 bases at J, with 14 bases between the two ends. Germline V gene sequence: CDR1 KGHSH, CDR2 LQKENI. CDR3 size: 15 residues. Variable domain in full (rest from reference TRBV18 and TRBJ1-1): NAGVMQNPRHLVRRRGQEARLRCSPMKGHSHVYWYRQLPEEGLKFMVYLQKENIIDESGMPKERFSAEFPKEGPSILRIQQVVRGDSAAYFCASSPPVTGISEAFFGQGTRLTVV.

The rearrangement uses TRBV5-4 and TRBJ1-2, with a possible D match to TRBD1 (6 bases). V lost 4 bases to trimming and J lost 1 base, with 17 bases between them. This CDR3 region has 16 residues. The germline gives CDR1 SGHNT, CDR2 YYREEE (reference sequence). Here the CDR3 reads CASSQRWGGLNYGYTF. CDR3 coding DNA: TGTGCCAGCAGCCAACGGTGGGGGGGCCTTAACTATGGCTACACCTTC.

Points on this clone: At one boundary the junction diverges from the germline segment, which might be a read error. This chain links TRBV4-2 with TRBJ2-1; perhaps TRBD1 as D (6 bases). This CDR3 comprises 17 residues. Germline V lookup: CDR1 LGHNA, CDR2 YNFKEQ. The CDR3 coding sequence is TGTGCCAGCAGTCAAGATCCTAGTGGACAGCTATACAATGAGCAGTTCTTC. This encodes CASSQDPSGQLYNEQFF.

The genes are TRBV19 and TRBJ2-2; 10 bases agree with TRBD2. The trim removed 6 bases at V and 0 bases at J, leaving 1 base unmatched. The CDR3 loop spans 15 amino acids. CDR1 is LNHDA and CDR2 is SQIVND in the germline V gene (reference sequence). CDR3 amino acids: CASRLAGSNTGELFF. CDR3 in DNA: TGTGCCAGTAGACTAGCGGGGTCGAACACCGGGGAGCTGTTTTTT.

The CDR3 DNA is TGTGCCAGCAGCTACCTAGCGGGCCCCTGGGAGACCCAGTACTTC. This gives the protein CASSYLAGPWETQYF. The chain carries TRBV13 and TRBJ2-5; 8 bases line up with TRBD2. V lost 4 bases and J lost 5; bases outside the gene matches: 9. The CDR3 runs to 15 residues. Germline V gene data show CDR1 as PRHDT and CDR2 as FYEKMQ (reference sequence).